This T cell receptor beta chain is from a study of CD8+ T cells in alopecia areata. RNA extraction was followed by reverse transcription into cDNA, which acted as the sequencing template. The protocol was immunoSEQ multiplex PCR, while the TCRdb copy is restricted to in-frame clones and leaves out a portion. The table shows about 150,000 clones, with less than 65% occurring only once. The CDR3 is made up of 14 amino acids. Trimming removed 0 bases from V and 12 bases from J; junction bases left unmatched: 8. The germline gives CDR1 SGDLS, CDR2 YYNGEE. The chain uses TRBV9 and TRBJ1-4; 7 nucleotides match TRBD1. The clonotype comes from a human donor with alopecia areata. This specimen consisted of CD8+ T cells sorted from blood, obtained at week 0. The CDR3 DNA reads TGTGCCAGCAGCGTAGGACAGGGTGGACCCGAACTGTTTTTT. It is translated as CASSVGQGGPELFF.